This record looks at one T cell receptor beta chain sequence and its context. The table came from immunoSEQ multiplex PCR; TCRdb's copy has only in-frame clones and leaves some out. The sample yields approximately 80,000 clones, 75% to 85% seen once. The CDR3 loop spans 13 amino acids. V shed 6 bases and J 5 bases; nucleotides not matched to a gene: 4. Germline assignment: CDR1 MNHNS and CDR2 SASEGT. The data stem from a study of ipilimumab plus nivolumab after autologous stem cell transplantation. The receptor comes from a male donor with diffuse large B-cell lymphoma. The gene calls are TRBV6-1 and TRBJ1-2; 9 nucleotides line up with TRBD1. The sequences come from PBMCs, collected in a trial of ipilimumab plus nivolumab as post-transplant consolidation. CDR3 nucleotides: TGTGCCAGCAGGGACGGACAGGGGTATGGCTACACCTTC. Translating gives CASRDGQGYGYTF.